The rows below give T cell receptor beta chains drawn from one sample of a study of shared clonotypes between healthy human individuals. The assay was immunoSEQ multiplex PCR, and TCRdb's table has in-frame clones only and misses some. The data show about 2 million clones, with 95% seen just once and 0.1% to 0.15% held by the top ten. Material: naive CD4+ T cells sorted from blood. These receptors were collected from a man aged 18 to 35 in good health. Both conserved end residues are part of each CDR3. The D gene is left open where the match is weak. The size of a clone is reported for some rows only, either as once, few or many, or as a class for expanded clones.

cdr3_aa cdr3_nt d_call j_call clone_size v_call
CASSLHWSQQAPNTEAFF TGCGCCAGCAGCTTACATTGGAGTCAACAGGCCCCGAACACTGAAGCTTTCTTT - TRBJ1-1 - TRBV5-1
CASSQGAGELFF TGTGCCAGCAGCCAAGGGGCCGGGGAGCTGTTTTTT - TRBJ2-2 - TRBV14
CASSSGAGGSNQPQHF TGCGCCAGCAGCTCGGGAGCGGGGGGTAGCAATCAGCCCCAGCATTTT - TRBJ1-5 - TRBV5-1
CASSQGQNYGYTF TGTGCCAGCAGCCAGGGACAGAATTATGGCTACACCTTC TRBD1 TRBJ1-2 - TRBV5-4
CASSEYVTSGGSTDTQYF TGTGCCAGCAGTGAATATGTGACTAGCGGGGGCAGCACAGATACGCAGTATTTT TRBD2 TRBJ2-3 - TRBV6-1
CASSANSGTGELFF TGCGCCAGCAGCGCCAATAGTGGCACCGGGGAGCTGTTTTTT - TRBJ2-2 - TRBV5-1
CASSETRLPYEQYF TGCGCCAGCAGTGAGACTAGGTTACCCTACGAGCAGTACTTC - TRBJ2-7 - TRBV10-2
CASSLATGALSSYNEQFF TGTGCCAGCAGTTTGGCGACAGGGGCCCTGAGCTCCTACAATGAGCAGTTCTTC TRBD1 TRBJ2-1 - TRBV27
CASSLVTGNWHGYTF TGTGCCAGCAGCTTAGTTACAGGGAATTGGCACGGCTACACCTTC - TRBJ1-2 - TRBV7-9
CASSPPGTPYGYTF TGTGCCAGCTCACCACCCGGGACACCTTATGGCTACACCTTC - TRBJ1-2 - TRBV18
CASSLVKAGKNSPLHF TGTGCCAGCAGCTTAGTAAAGGCAGGAAAGAATTCACCCCTCCACTTT - TRBJ1-6 - TRBV7-9
CASSNRDGQYF TGTGCCAGCAGTAACCGGGACGGGCAGTACTTC - TRBJ2-7 - TRBV6-1
CASSELRTDQETQYF TGTGCCAGCAGTGAGCTTCGGACAGACCAAGAGACCCAGTACTTC - TRBJ2-5 - TRBV25-1
CASSYSSEALFF TGTGCCAGCAGTTATTCTAGCGAGGCGCTGTTTTTT - TRBJ2-2 - TRBV2
CAWRPSPGQGGGYTF TGTGCCTGGAGACCCAGCCCAGGACAGGGAGGGGGCTACACCTTC TRBD1 TRBJ1-2 - TRBV30
CASSPSGGSNTGELFF TGTGCCAGCAGCCCGAGTGGCGGATCGAACACCGGGGAGCTGTTTTTT - TRBJ2-2 - TRBV2
CSVRRQETQYF TGCAGCGTTCGGAGGCAAGAGACCCAGTACTTC - TRBJ2-5 - TRBV29-1
CASNPAMNTEAFF TGTGCCAGCAATCCGGCAATGAACACTGAAGCTTTCTTT - TRBJ1-1 - TRBV2
CASSLGQSYNSPLHF TGTGCCAGCAGCTTAGGCCAGAGTTATAATTCACCCCTCCACTTT - TRBJ1-6 few TRBV7-2
CASSLALPNRRFF TGTGCCAGCAGCTTAGCGCTGCCCAATCGGCGGTTCTTC - TRBJ2-1 - TRBV7-9
CATQGGPGGGEQYF TGTGCCACCCAAGGGGGCCCCGGAGGTGGGGAGCAGTACTTC TRBD1 TRBJ2-7 - TRBV27
CAWSPKTGGVRGSGNTIYF TGTGCCTGGAGTCCTAAGACAGGGGGCGTTCGTGGCTCTGGAAACACCATATATTTT TRBD1 TRBJ1-3 - TRBV30
CAWRVTGGTEAFF TGTGCCTGGAGGGTCACAGGGGGCACTGAAGCTTTCTTT TRBD1 TRBJ1-1 - TRBV30
CASSVERVRGSQHF TGTGCCAGCAGTGTCGAAAGGGTGAGGGGGTCCCAGCATTTT - TRBJ1-5 - TRBV2
CASSPRTSGRGSYEQYF TGCGCCAGCAGCCCGAGGACTAGCGGGAGGGGCTCCTACGAGCAGTACTTC TRBD2 TRBJ2-7 - TRBV4-3
CASSQTGDSYEQYF TGTGCCAGCTCACAGACAGGCGACTCCTACGAGCAGTACTTC - TRBJ2-7 - TRBV18
CASSLASVASGWDEQFF TGTGCCAGCAGCTTAGCGTCGGTGGCTAGCGGGTGGGATGAGCAGTTCTTC TRBD2 TRBJ2-1 once TRBV7-6
CASSVDRAPNTEAFF TGTGCCAGCAGCGTAGACAGGGCCCCGAACACTGAAGCTTTCTTT - TRBJ1-1 once TRBV9